A selection of T cell receptor beta chains follows, all from one sample in a study of T cell changes during pregnancy in multiple sclerosis. Clones were read by immunoSEQ multiplex PCR, and TCRdb kept only the in-frame ones, dropping some. This repertoire shows approximately 65,000 clones, about 91% found once; its top ten account for about 0.76%. The input for sequencing was CD4+ T cells from peripheral blood mononuclear cells, taken in the first trimester of pregnancy. These TCRs come from a female donor with multiple sclerosis, enrolled in a pregnancy study. CDR3s include the opening cysteine and the closing phenylalanine or tryptophan. The order of the fields is V gene, D gene, clone size, J gene, CDR3 protein, CDR3 DNA. The D gene is left open where the match is weak. Not all rows give a size; the values are once, few, many and, for expanded clones, a class.

TRBV5-4	NA	NA	TRBJ2-5	CASSLGAARETQYF	TGTGCCAGCAGCTTGGGGGCTGCCCGAGAGACCCAGTACTTC
TRBV6-1	NA	NA	TRBJ1-2	CASMTGPYGYTF	TGTGCCAGTATGACAGGTCCCTATGGCTACACCTTC
TRBV7-2	TRBD1	NA	TRBJ1-5	CASRPRDREDF	TGTGCCAGCCGCCCCCGGGACAGGGAGGATTTT
TRBV19	NA	NA	TRBJ1-3	CASSTQTSGNTIYF	TGTGCCAGTAGTACACAGACCTCTGGAAACACCATATATTTT
TRBV7-9	NA	NA	TRBJ1-4	CASSSLATEKLFF	TGTGCCAGCAGCTCTCTTGCCACAGAAAAACTGTTTTTT
TRBV6-1	TRBD1	NA	TRBJ1-5	CASSEGDRWFNQPQHF	TGTGCCAGCAGTGAAGGGGACAGATGGTTCAATCAGCCCCAGCATTTT
TRBV19	NA	NA	TRBJ2-2	CASSILTGELFF	TGTGCCAGTAGTATACTCACCGGGGAGCTGTTTTTT
TRBV6-6	TRBD1	NA	TRBJ1-4	CASSRTGGWEKLFF	TGTGCCAGCAGTCGAACAGGGGGTTGGGAAAAACTGTTTTTT
TRBV7-2	NA	few	TRBJ1-6	CASSWGLHNSPLHF	TGTGCCAGCAGCTGGGGACTGCATAATTCACCCCTCCACTTT
TRBV30	NA	NA	TRBJ2-7	CACNRGIGSYEQYF	TGTGCCTGCAACCGCGGGATCGGGTCCTACGAGCAGTACTTC
TRBV25-1	TRBD1	few	TRBJ1-2	CASSDRGRGYTF	TGTGCCAGCAGTGACAGGGGGCGAGGCTACACCTTC
TRBV18	NA	NA	TRBJ1-3	CASSPSFLISGNTIYF	TGTGCCAGCTCACCCAGTTTCCTCATCTCTGGAAACACCATATATTTT
TRBV29-1	TRBD1	NA	TRBJ2-5	CSVEGTGRETQYF	TGCAGCGTTGAGGGGACAGGGCGGGAGACCCAGTACTTC
TRBV6-6	TRBD2	NA	TRBJ2-5	CASSYSGTSGITQYF	TGTGCCAGCAGTTACTCTGGAACTAGCGGTATTACCCAGTACTTC
TRBV30	NA	NA	TRBJ1-1	CAWSAPGTMNTEAFF	TGTGCCTGGAGTGCCCCCGGGACAATGAACACTGAAGCTTTCTTT
TRBV1	NA	NA	TRBJ1-2	CTSSQDYYGYTF	TGCACCAGCAGCCAAGATTATTATGGCTACACCTTC
TRBV2	TRBD2	NA	TRBJ2-5	CASRAGTSGQETQYF	TGTGCCAGCAGGGCCGGGACTAGCGGCCAAGAGACCCAGTACTTC
TRBV5-4	TRBD1	NA	TRBJ1-1	CASSLDRAVPEAFF	TGTGCCAGCAGTCTCGACAGGGCCGTGCCTGAAGCCTTCTTT
TRBV29-1	NA	NA	TRBJ1-1	CSGTPGVTEAFF	TGCAGCGGTACACCGGGAGTCACTGAAGCTTTCTTT
TRBV29-1	TRBD1	NA	TRBJ1-2	CSTQQGAQYGYTF	TGCAGCACCCAACAGGGGGCCCAATATGGCTACACCTTC
TRBV19	TRBD1	NA	TRBJ1-4	CASTALDRVGEKLFF	TGTGCCAGTACCGCACTGGACAGGGTGGGTGAAAAACTGTTTTTT
TRBV11-2	TRBD2	NA	TRBJ2-3	CASSLGVAGGPDTQYF	TGTGCCAGCAGCTTAGGGGTAGCGGGGGGCCCAGATACGCAGTATTTT
TRBV19	TRBD1	NA	TRBJ1-4	CASSIVGQGARKLFF	TGTGCCAGTAGTATAGTGGGCCAGGGGGCGCGGAAACTGTTTTTT
TRBV10-3	TRBD1	NA	TRBJ2-7	CAISESKSVRGNYEQYF	TGTGCCATCAGTGAGTCGAAGTCCGTCAGGGGGAACTACGAGCAGTACTTC
TRBV4-3	TRBD1	NA	TRBJ1-1	CASNRDRGLDTEAFF	TGCGCCAGCAACCGGGACAGGGGGCTGGACACTGAAGCTTTCTTT
TRBV5-1	NA	NA	TRBJ1-3	CASNSGTSNSGNTIYF	TGCGCCAGCAATTCCGGGACTTCGAACTCTGGAAACACCATATATTTT
TRBV30	NA	NA	TRBJ2-3	CAWSVGGEADTQYF	TGTGCCTGGAGTGTCGGAGGGGAAGCAGATACGCAGTATTTT
TRBV11-1	TRBD2	NA	TRBJ2-5	CASSLVSLAETQYF	TGTGCCAGCAGCTTAGTATCACTAGCGGAGACCCAGTACTTC
TRBV4-2	TRBD1	NA	TRBJ1-1	CASSYGTAQNTEAFF	TGTGCCAGCAGTTATGGGACAGCACAGAACACTGAAGCTTTCTTT
TRBV11-3	NA	few	TRBJ2-1	CASSLGVNPISDEQFF	TGTGCCAGCAGCTTAGGAGTGAACCCTATCTCCGATGAGCAGTTCTTC
TRBV7-2	NA	NA	TRBJ2-3	CASSLGLGSTDTQYF	TGTGCCAGCAGCTTAGGATTGGGCTCAACGGATACGCAGTATTTT
TRBV18	TRBD1	NA	TRBJ1-1	CASSPESGGSEAFF	TGTGCCAGCTCACCGGAATCAGGGGGGAGCGAAGCTTTCTTT
TRBV4-1	TRBD1	NA	TRBJ2-7	CASSRFRDRGRNEQYF	TGCGCCAGCAGCCGCTTCCGGGACAGGGGGCGTAACGAGCAGTACTTC
TRBV19	NA	NA	TRBJ1-5	CASIHTGTENQPQHF	TGTGCCAGTATACACACAGGGACGGAGAATCAGCCCCAGCATTTT
TRBV15	TRBD1	NA	TRBJ2-2	CATSRDSGTGGGGELFF	TGTGCCACCAGCAGAGATAGTGGGACAGGGGGTGGCGGGGAGCTGTTTTTT
TRBV5-1	NA	NA	TRBJ2-5	CASSLGGVTRGETQYF	TGCGCCAGCAGCTTGGGCGGGGTTACTAGGGGAGAGACCCAGTACTTC
TRBV2	TRBD1	NA	TRBJ2-1	CASSKAPGQGFEQFF	TGTGCCAGCAGTAAAGCGCCGGGACAGGGGTTTGAGCAGTTCTTC
TRBV2	NA	NA	TRBJ1-4	CASRYEDMDGEKLFF	TGTGCCAGCAGGTACGAGGACATGGATGGTGAAAAACTGTTTTTT
TRBV7-3	TRBD1	NA	TRBJ1-2	CASSAGPGQGNGYTF	TGTGCCAGCAGCGCCGGACCGGGACAGGGGAACGGCTACACCTTC
TRBV5-1	NA	NA	TRBJ1-3	CASSREGRDRNTIYF	TGCGCCAGCTCCCGGGAGGGCCGTGATAGAAACACCATATATTTT
TRBV2	TRBD1	NA	TRBJ2-7	CASSVDRGNYEQYF	TGTGCCAGCAGTGTGGACAGGGGAAACTACGAGCAGTACTTC
TRBV7-6	TRBD2	NA	TRBJ2-1	CASSLGVAGGFNEQFF	TGTGCCAGCAGCTTAGGGGTGGCGGGGGGATTCAATGAGCAGTTCTTC
TRBV27	NA	NA	TRBJ1-5	CASSLKQTDLYSNQPQHF	TGTGCCAGCAGTCTCAAACAGACAGACTTATATAGCAATCAGCCCCAGCATTTT
TRBV29-1	NA	NA	TRBJ1-2	CSVEPGIYGYTF	TGCAGCGTTGAACCGGGTATCTATGGCTACACCTTC
TRBV15	TRBD2	NA	TRBJ2-3	CATSSQLAVSTDTQYF	TGTGCCACCAGCAGCCAACTAGCGGTTAGCACAGATACGCAGTATTTT
TRBV2	NA	NA	TRBJ1-1	CASGMNRALEAFF	TGTGCCAGCGGTATGAACAGGGCGCTGGAGGCTTTCTTT
TRBV7-2	NA	NA	TRBJ2-3	CASSLVGGPGDTQYF	TGTGCCAGCAGCTTAGTGGGGGGGCCCGGCGATACGCAGTATTTT
TRBV7-2	NA	NA	TRBJ1-2	CASSLALGDGYTF	TGTGCCAGCAGCTTAGCGCTAGGGGATGGCTACACCTTC
TRBV2	NA	NA	TRBJ1-5	CASGLGHSNQPQHF	TGTGCCAGCGGGCTGGGACACAGCAATCAGCCCCAGCATTTT
TRBV5-6	NA	once	TRBJ2-7	CASSLTGSYEQYF	TGTGCCAGCAGCTTGACAGGCTCCTACGAGCAGTACTTC
TRBV11-2	TRBD2	once	TRBJ2-3	CASSLRGFNTDTQYF	TGTGCCAGCAGCTTGCGGGGGTTTAACACAGATACGCAGTATTTT
TRBV9	TRBD2	NA	TRBJ2-1	CASRLGLAGPDEQFF	TGTGCCAGCAGACTTGGACTAGCGGGGCCCGATGAGCAGTTCTTC
TRBV29-1	NA	NA	TRBJ1-2	CSVERQTRGYGYTF	TGCAGCGTTGAAAGGCAGACAAGGGGATATGGCTACACCTTC
TRBV18	TRBD1	once	TRBJ1-1	CASSPQDRVTEAFF	TGTGCCAGCTCACCCCAGGACAGGGTCACTGAAGCTTTCTTT
TRBV19	NA	NA	TRBJ2-1	CASSIPPLGHEQFF	TGTGCCAGTAGTATCCCGCCATTGGGGCATGAGCAGTTCTTC
TRBV9	TRBD1	NA	TRBJ1-1	CASSGGQALNTEAFF	TGTGCCAGCAGCGGAGGACAGGCCCTGAACACTGAAGCTTTCTTT
TRBV7-2	TRBD1	NA	TRBJ1-2	CASRRTGQPNYGYTF	TGTGCCAGCAGACGGACAGGCCAACCAAACTATGGCTACACCTTC
TRBV6-1	TRBD1	NA	TRBJ2-5	CASSRTGFETQYF	TGTGCCAGCAGTAGGACAGGGTTTGAGACCCAGTACTTC